The 14 T cell receptor beta chains listed next were all sequenced from one sample in a study of T-cell reconstitution after alpha-beta-depleted transplantation in children (TCRdb year 2016). The library was built by means of PCR. The sequencing machine was an Illumina HiSeq 2500. TCR library preparation used molecular barcoding, with unique molecular identifiers applied to normalize quantification of the TCRbeta repertoire. The public reads were reprocessed in TCRdb via fastp at Q25 and MiXCR, keeping in-frame beta chains. Each entry merges the rows of one CDR3 protein and shows their most common DNA and genes. Across this sample there are approximately 650,000 distinct CDR3 sequences, with about an eighth seen only once. Roughly 0.77% of the sample belongs to the ten largest clones. The treatment or condition label of this sample denotes: allogeneic hematopoietic cell transplantation with graft depleted of TCRalphabeta T cells and CD19 B cells.

This material consisted of PBMCs, taken before TCRalphabeta/CD19-depleted stem cell transplant. The source of these receptors is a girl aged 2 to 10 with congenital amegakaryocytic thrombocytopenia, due to receive a stem cell transplant.

This clonotype has a count of ten or more. The chain joins TRBV12-3 or TRBV12-4 to TRBJ1-1; D gene ambiguous. This CDR3 is 14 amino acids long. Trimming took 3 bases from V and 1 from J, leaving 9 bases between them. The CDR3: CASSLEWANTEAFF. DNA of the CDR3: TGTGCCAGCAGTTTGGAATGGGCGAACACTGAAGCTTTCTTT.

Ten or more counts support this clonotype. This sequence joins TRBV7-8 and TRBJ1-5; TRBD1 is a possible D gene (6 bases). Germline V gives CDR1 SGHVS, CDR2 FQNEAQ. The CDR3 has 16 residues. V lost 4 bases, J lost 1 base, and 14 bases lay in between. CDR3 bases: TGTGCCAGCAGCTCATCAGGGGCTACAAGCAATCAGCCCCAGCATTTT. This encodes CASSSSGATSNQPQHF.

The chain is built from TRBV6-1 and TRBJ2-7; TRBD1 agrees at 8 bases. With 6 bases clipped from V and 0 bases from J, the junction kept 7 bases outside the gene matches. The length of the CDR3 is 15 residues. Germline assignment: CDR1 MNHNS and CDR2 SASEGT. The CDR3 DNA is TGTGCCAGCAGAAGTGGGACAGGAAACTCCTACGAGCAGTACTTC. This codes for CASRSGTGNSYEQYF.

This clonotype has at least ten counts. This rearrangement joins TRBV5-1 to TRBJ2-1; D is unclear. Germline-derived CDR1 and CDR2 are SGHRS and YFSETQ. V was trimmed by 2 bases and J by 0 bases, leaving 12 bases between them. This CDR3 is built from 16 residues. Here the CDR3 reads CASSLPAASSYNEQFF. DNA of the CDR3: TGCGCCAGCAGCTTACCTGCAGCGAGCTCCTACAATGAGCAGTTCTTC. The entire variable domain, with the rest obtained from reference TRBV5-1 and TRBJ2-1, is as follows: KAGVTQTPRYLIKTRGQQVTLSCSPISGHRSVSWYQQTPGQGLQFLFEYFSETQRNKGNFPGRFSGRQFSNSRSEMNVSTLELGDSALYLCASSLPAASSYNEQFFGPGTRLTVL.

In this sample, this clonotype turned up many times. The chain links TRBV29-1 to TRBJ2-7; D is unresolved. V was cut by 5 bases and J by 3 bases, with 8 bases left in between. Germline CDR1 and CDR2: SQVTM and ANQGSEA. This CDR3 comprises 11 residues. CDR3 in DNA: TGCAGCGTTACCGTAGTCTACGAGCAGTACTTC. It translates to CSVTVVYEQYF.

The CDR3 region is CSAPREDTQYF. The CDR3 DNA follows: TGCAGTGCTCCTAGGGAGGATACGCAGTATTTT. This rearrangement joins TRBV20-1 to TRBJ2-3, with D perhaps TRBD2 (5 bases). This CDR3 region has 11 residues. CDR1 and CDR2 (germline): DFQATT, SNEGSKA (reference sequence). V shed 5 bases and J shed 6 bases, with 9 bases lying between them.

The CDR3 loop reads CSAVVGVSSYEQYF. CDR3 sequence (DNA): TGCAGTGCTGTCGTGGGAGTTAGCTCCTACGAGCAGTACTTC. The chain links TRBV20-1 to TRBJ2-7; perhaps TRBD2 as D (5 bases). The CDR3 is made up of 14 amino acids. The V end was cut by 5 bases, the J end by 0 bases, with 14 bases between. The germline CDR1 and CDR2 sequences are DFQATT and SNEGSKA (reference sequence).

The rearrangement uses TRBV5-1 and TRBJ2-2; TRBD1 matches 12 bases. The V gene's germline CDR1 is SGHRS and CDR2 YFSETQ. With V trimmed by 3 bases and J by 5 bases, 11 bases remained unmatched. The CDR3 length is 18 residues. The CDR3 region has the DNA TGCGCCAGCAGCTCGAACCCCGGGACAGGGGGCTTTACCGGGGAGCTGTTTTTT. It translates to CASSSNPGTGGFTGELFF. The variable domain in full, completed from reference TRBV5-1 and TRBJ2-2, reads KAGVTQTPRYLIKTRGQQVTLSCSPISGHRSVSWYQQTPGQGLQFLFEYFSETQRNKGNFPGRFSGRQFSNSRSEMNVSTLELGDSALYLCASSSNPGTGGFTGELFFGEGSRLTVL.

Many counts were recorded for this clonotype. This chain uses TRBV20-1 with TRBJ2-2; the D gene could be TRBD1 or TRBD2 (6 bases each). This CDR3 has 13 amino acids. With 6 bases removed from V and 6 bases from J, the gap between germline ends came to 14 bases. CDR1 is DFQATT, CDR2 SNEGSKA, per germline (reference sequence). The CDR3 DNA reads TGCAGTGCCAAGTCGGGGGCGGCCGGGGAGCTGTTTTTT. Amino acids: CSAKSGAAGELFF.

In this sample, this clonotype turned up a few times. CDR3: CSARENRGNQPQHF. The DNA for the CDR3 is TGCAGTGCTAGGGAGAACAGGGGAAATCAGCCCCAGCATTTT. The chain carries TRBV20-1 and TRBJ1-5; 7 positions agree with TRBD1. Germline assignment: CDR1 DFQATT and CDR2 SNEGSKA (reference sequence). J gave up 4 bases and V 3 bases, and 6 bases lay outside the gene matches. This CDR3 spans 14 amino acids.

This clonotype was seen at least ten times. V and J are TRBV7-2 and TRBJ2-3; the D is unclear. Trimming took 2 bases from V and 6 from J, leaving 15 bases between them. The CDR3 contains 15 residues. Germline values: CDR1 SGHTA, CDR2 FQGNSA. The CDR3, as DNA: TGTGCCAGCAGCTTAAGCTCGGGTATCGGGGATACGCAGTATTTT. Amino acids: CASSLSSGIGDTQYF.

The rearrangement joins TRBV20-1 to TRBJ2-5; D possibly corresponds to TRBD1 (5 bases). The V end was cut by 2 bases, the J end by 4 bases, with 23 bases between. CDR3 length equals 17 residues. Germline V lookup: CDR1 DFQATT, CDR2 SNEGSKA (reference sequence). The CDR3 nucleotides are TGCAGTGCTAGATATACTATTGACTCCTCAGGGCCAGAGACCCAGTACTTC. It codes for CSARYTIDSSGPETQYF.

CDR3 nucleotide sequence: TGTGCCATCAGTGGGGACATGGGTACGCAGTATTTT. This codes for CAISGDMGTQYF. The V gene is TRBV10-3, the J gene TRBJ2-3; possible D gene TRBD1, 6 bases. Trimming took 4 bases from V and 8 from J, leaving 10 bases between them. Germline V lookup: CDR1 ENHRY, CDR2 SYGVKD. The CDR3 totals 12 residues.

This clonotype was recorded at least ten times. The gene calls are TRBV29-1 and TRBJ2-7; the match to TRBD2 covers 8 bases. Germline V lookup: CDR1 SQVTM, CDR2 ANQGSEA. This CDR3 region has 13 residues. V shed 2 bases and J 3 bases; nucleotides not matched to a gene: 3. The CDR3 region is CSVEKAGDYEQYF. DNA of the CDR3: TGCAGCGTTGAAAAAGCGGGAGACTACGAGCAGTACTTC.